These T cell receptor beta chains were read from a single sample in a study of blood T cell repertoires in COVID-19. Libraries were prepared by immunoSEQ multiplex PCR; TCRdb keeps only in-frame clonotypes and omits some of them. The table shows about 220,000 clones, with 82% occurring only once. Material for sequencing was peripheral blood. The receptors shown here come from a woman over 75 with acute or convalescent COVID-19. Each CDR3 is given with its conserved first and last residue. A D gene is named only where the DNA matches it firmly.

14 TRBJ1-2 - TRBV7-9 CASSLGRSDYGYTF
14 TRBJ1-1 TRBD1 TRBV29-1 CSVSRTGANTEAFF
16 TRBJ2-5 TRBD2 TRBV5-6 CASSSLAGGLEETQYF
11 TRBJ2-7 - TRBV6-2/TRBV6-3 CASSSNRGQYF
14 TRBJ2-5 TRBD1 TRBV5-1 CASSPGTEQETQYF
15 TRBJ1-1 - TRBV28 CASPKVRGMNTEAFF
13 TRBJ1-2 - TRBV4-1 CASSQVEGRGYTF
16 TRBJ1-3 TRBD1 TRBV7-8 CASSPQDRSSGNTIYF
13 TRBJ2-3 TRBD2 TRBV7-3 CASSLIGLGTQYF
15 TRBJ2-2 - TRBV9 CASSVNIARSGELFF
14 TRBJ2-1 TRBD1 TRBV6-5 CASSRTGEYNEQFF
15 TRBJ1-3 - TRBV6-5 CASRRQEEAGNTIYF
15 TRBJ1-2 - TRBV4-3 CASSPGWQGLGGYTF
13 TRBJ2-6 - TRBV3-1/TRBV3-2 CASSLLGANVLTF
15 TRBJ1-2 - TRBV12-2 CASRLPYRDTYGYTF
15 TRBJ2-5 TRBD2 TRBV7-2 CASSLGRGGRETQYF
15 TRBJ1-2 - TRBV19 CASSISLSGLYGYTF
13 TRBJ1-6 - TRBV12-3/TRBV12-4 CASSLTGASPLHF
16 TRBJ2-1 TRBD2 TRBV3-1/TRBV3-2 CASSQGRRGGYNEQFF
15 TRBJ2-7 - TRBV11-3 CASSLRLGSSYEQYF
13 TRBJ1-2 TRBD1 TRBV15 CATSGGQNYGYTF
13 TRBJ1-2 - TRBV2 CASSYITMEGYTF
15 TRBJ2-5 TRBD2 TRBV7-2 CASRFDSGGAETQYF
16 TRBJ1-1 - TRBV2 CASSREGSLLNTEAFF
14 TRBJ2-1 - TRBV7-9 CASRSSSSYNEQFF
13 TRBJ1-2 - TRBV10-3 CAISDVRYYGYTF
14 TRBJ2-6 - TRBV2 CASGPGSGANVLTF
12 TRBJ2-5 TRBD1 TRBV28 CAIRDRVQTQYF
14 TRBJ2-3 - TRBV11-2 CASSFTWGADTQYF
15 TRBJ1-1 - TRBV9 CASSVDVGMNTEAFF
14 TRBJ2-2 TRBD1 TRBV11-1 CASSPRQGLGELFF
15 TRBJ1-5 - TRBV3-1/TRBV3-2 CASSQRSGRDQPQHF
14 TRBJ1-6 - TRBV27 CASSFAARNSPLHF
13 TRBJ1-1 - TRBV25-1 CASSAGMNTEAFF
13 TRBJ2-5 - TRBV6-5 CASRTGTQETQYF
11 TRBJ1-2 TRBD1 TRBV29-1 CSALTGGGYTF
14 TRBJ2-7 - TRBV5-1 CASSHGPDDYEQYF
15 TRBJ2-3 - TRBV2 CASKKDRGTTDTQYF
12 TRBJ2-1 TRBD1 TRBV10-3 CGTGSSYNEQFF
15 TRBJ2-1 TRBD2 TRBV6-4 CASSTTSGAYNEQFF
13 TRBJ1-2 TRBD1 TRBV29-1 CSVEGQGGYGYTF
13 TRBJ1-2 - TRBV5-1 CASSRGEPYGYTF
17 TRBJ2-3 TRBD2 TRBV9 CASSVGVAGGPGDTQYF
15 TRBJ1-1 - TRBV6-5 CASSYLIPGNTEAFF
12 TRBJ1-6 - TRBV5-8 CASSLRGPPLHF